One and the same sample provided the 17 T cell receptor beta chains below, sequenced in a study of radiation and T cells in renal cell carcinoma. Sequencing used immunoSEQ multiplex PCR; TCRdb keeps in-frame clones, though not all of them. The sample gives 120,000 to 150,000 clones, 86% of which show up once; about a sixth is in the top ten. Time point described: blood 4 weeks post-SBRT, at nephrectomy. Treatment noted: 15 Gy SBRT to primary tumor, nephrectomy 4 weeks later. This specimen was blood, taken from a patient whose treatment included radiotherapy and nephrectomy. Receptors originate from a woman aged 50 to 60 with renal cell carcinoma.

The V call is TRBV4-1, the J call TRBJ1-1, with TRBD1 matching 8 bases. CDR3 length equals 15 residues. Germline lookup yields CDR1 MGHRA and CDR2 YSYEKL. The junction had 7 bases not matched to a gene; V was cut back by 5 bases and J by 2 bases. Here the CDR3 DNA reads TGCGCCAGCAGCGCAAACAGGGGGGTTAACACTGAAGCTTTCTTT. It is translated as CASSANRGVNTEAFF.

The gene calls are TRBV18 and TRBJ2-1; 8 nucleotides match TRBD1. CDR3 length: 14 amino acids. Germline V gene data show CDR1 as KGHSH and CDR2 as LQKENI. V lost 1 base and J lost 14; bases outside the gene matches: 10. In DNA form, the CDR3 reads TGTGCCAGCTCACCACAGGTGACAGGGGACGAAGAGTTCTTC. Protein sequence: CASSPQVTGDEEFF.

J is TRBJ2-7 and V is TRBV7-8, with D hard to call. Germline lookup yields CDR1 SGHVS and CDR2 FQNEAQ. The length of the CDR3 is 13 residues. V was cut by 5 bases and J by 0 bases, with 8 bases left in between. The CDR3 reads CASSPPASYEQYF. The CDR3 nucleotides are TGTGCCAGCAGCCCCCCGGCCTCCTACGAGCAGTACTTC. The variable domain in full, with the rest retrieved from reference TRBV7-8 and TRBJ2-7, is GAGVSQSPRYKVAKRGQDVALRCDPISGHVSLFWYQQALGQGPEFLTYFQNEAQLDKSGLPSDRFFAERPEGSVSTLKIQRTQQEDSAVYLCASSPPASYEQYFGPGTRLTVT.

The gene calls are TRBV19 and TRBJ2-7; D might be TRBD1 (6 bases). Per germline, CDR1 LNHDA and CDR2 SQIVND (reference sequence). V lost 6 bases and J lost 0, with 15 bases in between. The CDR3 is 15 residues long. Here the CDR3 reads CASSRQDAGSYEQYF. In DNA form, the CDR3 reads TGTGCCAGTAGCAGACAGGACGCAGGCTCCTACGAGCAGTACTTC. The complete variable domain, with remaining parts taken from reference TRBV19 and TRBJ2-7, reads DGGITQSPKYLFRKEGQNVTLSCEQNLNHDAMYWYRQDPGQGLRLIYYSQIVNDFQKGDIAEGYSVSREKKESFPLTVTSAQKNPTAFYLCASSRQDAGSYEQYFGPGTRLTVT.

The V call is TRBV4-2, the J call TRBJ1-6; D uncertain. V shed 6 bases and J shed 6 bases, with 12 bases lying between them. The CDR3 covers 14 residues. Germline CDR1 is LGHNA and CDR2 is YNFKEQ. Here the CDR3 DNA reads TGTGCCAGCAGACCGGGGAGTGCTAATTCACCCCTCCACTTT. Amino acids: CASRPGSANSPLHF.

This clone was seen only a few times. This chain connects TRBV28 to TRBJ1-1; 8 nucleotides agree with TRBD1. CDR3 length: 13 amino acids. V dropped 6 bases and J dropped 6; count of bases not matched to a gene: 6. Germline CDR1 MDHEN, CDR2 SYDVKM. As DNA, the CDR3 is TGTGCCAGCAGGTACAGGGGGGACGCTGAAGCTTTCTTT. The encoded protein is CASRYRGDAEAFF.

This rearrangement joins TRBV4-1 to TRBJ1-1; D is unresolved. The CDR3 totals 14 residues. CDR1 and CDR2 (germline): MGHRA, YSYEKL. V shed 0 bases and J shed 0 bases, with 5 bases lying between them. Here the CDR3 DNA reads TGCGCCAGCAGCCAAGAACGGATGAACACTGAAGCTTTCTTT. Protein: CASSQERMNTEAFF.

This clone was found once. CDR3 amino acids: CASSPDGNSPLHF. CDR3 in DNA: TGTGCCAGCAGCCCGGACGGAAACTCACCCCTCCACTTT. The chain links TRBV9 to TRBJ1-6, with D unclear. The V and J ends lost 4 bases and 10 bases respectively, with 12 bases between them. The CDR3 covers 13 residues. Germline-derived CDR1 and CDR2 are SGDLS and YYNGEE.

The CDR3 DNA reads as TGTGCCAGGCTCAAGGGGCCTAACTATGGCTACACCTTC. The encoded protein is CARLKGPNYGYTF. The chain couples TRBV2 to TRBJ1-2, with D perhaps TRBD1 (5 bases). Germline loops: CDR1 SNHLY, CDR2 FYNNEI. V was cut by 9 bases and J by 0 bases, with 11 bases left in between. CDR3 length: 13 amino acids.

This chain links TRBV21-1 with TRBJ2-3; the table's D call, TRBD2, was not checked against the DNA. TRBV21-1 is noted as a pseudogene. This CDR3 comprises 14 residues. This CDR3 reads CASAIWTSTDTQYF. For the CDR3, the DNA is TGTGCCAGCGCGATCTGGACTAGCACAGATACGCAGTATTTT.

The genes are TRBV14 and TRBJ2-3; 7 bases fit TRBD1. The germline V gene encodes CDR1 SGHDN and CDR2 FVKESK. Unmatched junction bases numbered 20, after V lost 3 bases and J lost 2 bases. This CDR3 is 20 amino acids long. The CDR3 DNA reads TGTGCCAGCAGCCACTCTATAAGTCCGGGACAGCTATCTTCCACAGATACGCAGTATTTT. It encodes CASSHSISPGQLSSTDTQYF.

DNA for the CDR3: TGCAGCGTCCAGTCAGGGGGCTACGAGCAGTACTTC. Translated, it gives CSVQSGGYEQYF. V is TRBV29-1 and J is TRBJ2-7; 7 bases map to TRBD1. The J segment lost 3 bases and the V segment lost 6 bases, leaving 5 bases of the junction unmatched. The CDR3 contains 12 residues. CDR1 SQVTM and CDR2 ANQGSEA come from the germline V gene.

In regard to this clone: Other DNA variants within this sample encode the same CDR3. The chain links TRBV7-2 to TRBJ1-1; tentatively, D is TRBD1 (5 bases). Germline assignment: CDR1 SGHTA and CDR2 FQGNSA. There are 14 residues in the CDR3. Deletions cut 1 base from V and 0 bases from J, with 6 bases between. The chain's CDR3 is CASSLDRMNTEAFF. The CDR3 DNA sequence: TGTGCCAGCAGCTTAGACAGGATGAACACTGAAGCTTTCTTT.

V is TRBV27 and J is TRBJ1-2, with 7 bases fitting TRBD1. Trimming cost V 4 bases and J 8 bases; bases outside gene matches: 10. The CDR3 is 14 residues long. The germline CDR1 and CDR2 sequences are MNHEY and SMNVEV (reference sequence). CDR3 sequence reads: CASSSFGQVRGYTF. The CDR3, as DNA: TGTGCCAGCAGTTCTTTCGGACAGGTCCGAGGCTACACCTTC.

A single count supports this clone. The chain has TRBV7-7 and TRBJ2-7; no reliable D call. From germline, CDR1 is SSHAT and CDR2 FNYEAQ (reference sequence). V dropped 1 base and J dropped 5 bases, with 12 bases sitting between them. The CDR3 is 14 residues long. CDR3 loop: CASSLDLSSDEQYF. As DNA, the CDR3 is TGTGCCAGCAGCTTAGATCTTAGTTCGGACGAGCAGTACTTC.

This chain joins TRBV10-2 and TRBJ2-5, with D possibly matching TRBD2 (5 bases). Germline V CDR1 and CDR2: WSHSY, SAAADI. Deletions cut 6 bases from V and 1 base from J, with 9 bases between. The CDR3 totals 13 residues. The CDR3 is CASREGLQETQYF. The CDR3 bases are TGCGCCAGCAGAGAGGGTCTCCAAGAGACCCAGTACTTC.

The chain combines TRBV7-2 with TRBJ2-7; weak D call: TRBD1 (6 bases). The germline V gene encodes CDR1 SGHTA and CDR2 FQGNSA. The CDR3 loop spans 13 amino acids. V lost 5 bases, J lost 6 bases, and 14 bases lay in between. The CDR3 loop is CASSKDSFVEQYF. The CDR3 nucleotides are TGTGCCAGCAGCAAGGACAGTTTCGTCGAGCAGTACTTC.